Listed below are T cell receptor beta chains from one sample, sequenced in a study of T cell repertoires in ileal Crohn's disease. TCRdb's copy holds only in-frame clones and misses some; the assay was immunoSEQ multiplex PCR. The sample includes around 8,200 clones, 60% to 80% of them seen just once. The sample taken for sequencing was ileal tissue. The receptor source for this set is an adult with Crohn's disease. Each CDR3 is given with its conserved first and last residue. Each record gives: J gene, clone size, D gene, V gene, CDR3 protein, CDR3 DNA. The D gene is left open where the match is weak. Clone size is given for some rows only: seen once, a few or many times, or a class if the clone is expanded.

j_call: TRBJ2-5
clone_size: once
d_call: .
v_call: TRBV28
cdr3_aa: CASRPQGETQYF
cdr3_nt: TGTGCCAGCAGGCCTCAGGGGGAGACCCAGTACTTC

j_call: TRBJ1-2
clone_size: few
d_call: .
v_call: TRBV19
cdr3_aa: CASSIEAAYGYTF
cdr3_nt: TGTGCCAGTAGTATTGAGGCCGCCTATGGCTACACCTTC

j_call: TRBJ1-6
clone_size: .
d_call: .
v_call: TRBV7-9
cdr3_aa: CASSSSAGFSPLHF
cdr3_nt: TGTGCCAGCAGCTCATCGGCGGGGTTTTCGCCCCTCCACTTT

j_call: TRBJ1-5
clone_size: few
d_call: .
v_call: TRBV18
cdr3_aa: CASSPTGGNQPQHF
cdr3_nt: TGTGCCAGCTCACCAACGGGGGGCAATCAGCCCCAGCATTTT

j_call: TRBJ2-7
clone_size: .
d_call: .
v_call: TRBV15
cdr3_aa: CATSRARGAYEQYF
cdr3_nt: TGTGCCACCAGCAGAGCCAGGGGGGCCTACGAGCAGTACTTC

j_call: TRBJ2-7
clone_size: .
d_call: .
v_call: TRBV9
cdr3_aa: CASSVGLTPAEQYF
cdr3_nt: TGTGCCAGCAGCGTAGGACTTACCCCGGCCGAGCAGTACTTC

j_call: TRBJ1-2
clone_size: .
d_call: .
v_call: TRBV7-2
cdr3_aa: CASSLDGRGYTF
cdr3_nt: TGTGCCAGCAGCTTAGATGGCAGGGGCTACACCTTC

j_call: TRBJ2-7
clone_size: .
d_call: .
v_call: TRBV27
cdr3_aa: CASSPNGRGPGGVEQYF
cdr3_nt: TGTGCCAGCAGTCCAAACGGGAGGGGGCCAGGCGGGGTAGAGCAGTACTTC

j_call: TRBJ1-3
clone_size: .
d_call: .
v_call: TRBV4-3
cdr3_aa: CASSQDLRGNTIYF
cdr3_nt: TGCGCCAGCAGCCAAGATCTTCGGGGAAACACCATATATTTT

j_call: TRBJ1-3
clone_size: .
d_call: .
v_call: TRBV25-1
cdr3_aa: CASSSGPVSGNTIYF
cdr3_nt: TGTGCCAGCAGCTCGGGTCCAGTCTCTGGAAACACCATATATTTT

j_call: TRBJ2-7
clone_size: .
d_call: .
v_call: TRBV5-1
cdr3_aa: CASSLRRQVADEQYF
cdr3_nt: TGCGCCAGCAGCTTACGAAGACAGGTGGCTGACGAGCAGTACTTC

j_call: TRBJ2-1
clone_size: few
d_call: .
v_call: TRBV28
cdr3_aa: CASSAAGAGRYNEQFF
cdr3_nt: TGTGCCAGCTCCGCTGCTGGGGCAGGGAGGTATAATGAGCAGTTCTTC

j_call: TRBJ2-7
clone_size: .
d_call: .
v_call: TRBV18
cdr3_aa: CASSPPAGGENEQYF
cdr3_nt: TGTGCCAGCTCACCACCGGCCGGGGGTGAGAACGAGCAGTACTTC

j_call: TRBJ2-7
clone_size: .
d_call: TRBD1
v_call: TRBV19
cdr3_aa: CASSASGTGSSYEQYF
cdr3_nt: TGTGCCAGTAGTGCCTCCGGGACAGGGAGCTCCTACGAGCAGTACTTC

j_call: TRBJ2-1
clone_size: .
d_call: TRBD2
v_call: TRBV2
cdr3_aa: CARQGLAGGPTNEQFF
cdr3_nt: TGTGCCAGACAGGGACTAGCGGGGGGTCCTACTAATGAGCAGTTCTTC

j_call: TRBJ2-2
clone_size: .
d_call: TRBD1
v_call: TRBV5-5
cdr3_aa: CASNPKGTGNTGELFF
cdr3_nt: TGTGCCAGCAACCCAAAGGGGACAGGGAACACCGGGGAGCTGTTTTTT

j_call: TRBJ2-1
clone_size: once
d_call: .
v_call: TRBV27
cdr3_aa: CASSIGTDNEQFF
cdr3_nt: TGTGCCAGCAGTATAGGGACTGACAATGAGCAGTTCTTC

j_call: TRBJ1-2
clone_size: .
d_call: TRBD1
v_call: TRBV11-2
cdr3_aa: CASSLVSGAGGGYTF
cdr3_nt: TGTGCCAGCAGCTTAGTATCCGGGGCAGGGGGAGGCTACACCTTC

j_call: TRBJ2-3
clone_size: .
d_call: .
v_call: TRBV4-1
cdr3_aa: CASSPTTSTDTQYF
cdr3_nt: TGCGCCAGCAGCCCAACCACTAGCACAGATACGCAGTATTTT

j_call: TRBJ1-4
clone_size: .
d_call: .
v_call: TRBV5-4
cdr3_aa: CASSEQGSANEKLFF
cdr3_nt: TGTGCCAGCTCCGAACAGGGATCGGCTAATGAAAAACTGTTTTTT

j_call: TRBJ2-7
clone_size: .
d_call: .
v_call: TRBV6-5
cdr3_aa: CASSYQVGSYEQYF
cdr3_nt: TGTGCCAGCAGTTACCAGGTCGGCTCCTACGAGCAGTACTTC

j_call: TRBJ2-7
clone_size: .
d_call: .
v_call: TRBV28
cdr3_aa: CASSPNFQGSEQYF
cdr3_nt: TGTGCCAGCAGTCCTAATTTTCAGGGCAGTGAGCAGTACTTC

j_call: TRBJ2-7
clone_size: .
d_call: TRBD1
v_call: TRBV5-8
cdr3_aa: CASSLPQGGINYEQYF
cdr3_nt: TGTGCCAGCAGCTTGCCACAGGGGGGAATTAACTACGAGCAGTACTTC

j_call: TRBJ1-2
clone_size: .
d_call: .
v_call: TRBV7-3
cdr3_aa: CASSSSGGWEGYTF
cdr3_nt: TGTGCCAGCAGCTCTTCGGGGGGTTGGGAGGGCTACACCTTC

j_call: TRBJ1-2
clone_size: few
d_call: .
v_call: TRBV7-9
cdr3_aa: CASSLRYGYTF
cdr3_nt: TGTGCCAGCAGCCTTCGCTATGGCTACACCTTC

j_call: TRBJ2-1
clone_size: few
d_call: .
v_call: TRBV5-1
cdr3_aa: CASSLLNEQFF
cdr3_nt: TGCGCCAGCAGCTTGCTTAATGAGCAGTTCTTC

j_call: TRBJ2-5
clone_size: .
d_call: TRBD2
v_call: TRBV6-1
cdr3_aa: CASSEQTGGRETQYF
cdr3_nt: TGTGCCAGCAGTGAACAAACGGGGGGGCGGGAGACCCAGTACTTC

j_call: TRBJ2-3
clone_size: .
d_call: .
v_call: TRBV28
cdr3_aa: CASEQGPDTQYF
cdr3_nt: TGTGCCAGCGAACAGGGTCCAGATACGCAGTATTTT

j_call: TRBJ1-1
clone_size: .
d_call: TRBD1
v_call: TRBV7-9
cdr3_aa: CASSSEGAMNTEAFF
cdr3_nt: TGTGCCAGCAGCTCGGAGGGGGCGATGAACACTGAAGCTTTCTTT

j_call: TRBJ2-5
clone_size: .
d_call: TRBD2
v_call: TRBV7-9
cdr3_aa: CASSSRTSGGQETQYF
cdr3_nt: TGTGCCAGCAGCTCCCGGACTAGCGGGGGGCAAGAGACCCAGTACTTC

j_call: TRBJ2-7
clone_size: .
d_call: .
v_call: TRBV9
cdr3_aa: CASSVSPNRNTYEQYF
cdr3_nt: TGTGCCAGCAGCGTATCCCCTAACAGGAATACCTACGAGCAGTACTTC